This TCR beta chain is from a study of cytomegalovirus exposure and HLA in healthy donors. General observations from the study: One later analysis reportedly identified an Asian-associated ancestry cluster that showed fewer N-insertions than the approximately 670-donor mean.

The study ran its PCR with 60 Vbeta and 13 Jbeta primers. Clones were read by immunoSEQ multiplex PCR, and TCRdb kept only the in-frame ones, dropping some. The data hold fewer than 200,000 clones, with approximately 80% observed a single time. V was clipped by 2 bases and J by 9 bases, with 10 bases between them. Germline CDR1 MNHNY, CDR2 SVGAGI (reference sequence). This CDR3 is 12 amino acids long. Turning to this clone: Its antigen is undetermined.

The chain recombines TRBV6-6 with TRBJ1-1; D unresolved. The receptor was isolated from a woman under 30 in good health and CMV-seronegative. The sequencing sample was made of PBMCs. This CDR3 is CASSYRREQAFF. For the CDR3, the DNA is TGTGCCAGCAGTTACAGGAGGGAGCAAGCTTTCTTT.